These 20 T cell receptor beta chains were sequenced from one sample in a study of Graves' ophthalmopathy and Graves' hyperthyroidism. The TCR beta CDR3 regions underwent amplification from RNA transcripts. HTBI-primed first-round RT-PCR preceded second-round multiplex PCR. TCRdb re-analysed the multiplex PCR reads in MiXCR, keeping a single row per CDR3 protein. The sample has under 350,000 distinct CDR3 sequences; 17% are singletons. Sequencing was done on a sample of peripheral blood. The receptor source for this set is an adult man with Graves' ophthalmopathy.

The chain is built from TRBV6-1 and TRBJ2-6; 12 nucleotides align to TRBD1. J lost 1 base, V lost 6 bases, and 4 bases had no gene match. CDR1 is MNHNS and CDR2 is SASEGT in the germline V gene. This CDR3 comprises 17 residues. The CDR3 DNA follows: TGTGCCAGCAGCCCGGGACAGGGGGCGTCTGGGGCCAACGTCCTGACTTTC. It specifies CASSPGQGASGANVLTF.

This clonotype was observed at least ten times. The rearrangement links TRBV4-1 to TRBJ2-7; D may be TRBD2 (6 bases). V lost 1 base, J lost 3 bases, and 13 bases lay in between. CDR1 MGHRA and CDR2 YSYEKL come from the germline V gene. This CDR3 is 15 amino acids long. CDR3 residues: CASSQVEAEGYEQYF. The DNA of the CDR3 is TGCGCCAGCAGCCAAGTAGAAGCGGAGGGCTACGAGCAGTACTTC.

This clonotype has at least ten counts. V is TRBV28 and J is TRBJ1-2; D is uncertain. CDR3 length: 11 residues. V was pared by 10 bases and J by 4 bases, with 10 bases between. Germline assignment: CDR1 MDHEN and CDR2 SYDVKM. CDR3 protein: CATDQSYGYTF. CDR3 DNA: TGTGCCACCGACCAGAGCTATGGCTACACCTTC.

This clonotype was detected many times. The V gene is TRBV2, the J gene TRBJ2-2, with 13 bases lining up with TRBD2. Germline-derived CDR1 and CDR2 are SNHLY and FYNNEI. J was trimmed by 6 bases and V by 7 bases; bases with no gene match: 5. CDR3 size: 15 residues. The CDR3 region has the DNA TGTGCCAGCACCCGACTAGCGGGAGGTCCCGGGGAGCTGTTTTTT. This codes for CASTRLAGGPGELFF.

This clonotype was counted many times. CDR3 sequence: CASRERQALEAFF. In DNA form, the CDR3 reads TGTGCCAGCAGAGAGAGACAGGCACTAGAAGCTTTCTTT. The genes are TRBV12-3 or TRBV12-4 and TRBJ1-1; TRBD1 is a possible D gene (6 bases). The germline V and J ends were trimmed by 6 bases and 8 bases, with 16 bases remaining between them. There are 13 residues in the CDR3.

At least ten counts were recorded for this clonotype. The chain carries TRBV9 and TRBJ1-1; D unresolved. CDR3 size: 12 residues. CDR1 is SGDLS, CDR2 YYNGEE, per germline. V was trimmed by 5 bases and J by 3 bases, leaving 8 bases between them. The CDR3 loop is CASSDGYTEAFF. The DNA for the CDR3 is TGTGCCAGCAGTGACGGATACACTGAAGCTTTCTTT. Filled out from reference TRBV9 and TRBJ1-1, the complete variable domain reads DSGVTQTPKHLITATGQRVTLRCSPRSGDLSVYWYQQSLDQGLQFLIQYYNGEERAKGNILERFSAQQFPDLHSELNLSSLELGDSALYFCASSDGYTEAFFGQGTRLTVV.

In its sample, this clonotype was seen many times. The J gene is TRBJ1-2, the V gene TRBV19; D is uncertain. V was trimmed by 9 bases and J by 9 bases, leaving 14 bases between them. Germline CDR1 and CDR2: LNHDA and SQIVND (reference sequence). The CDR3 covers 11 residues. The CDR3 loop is CASGKGTSYTF. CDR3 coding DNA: TGTGCCAGCGGCAAAGGAACTAGCTACACCTTC.

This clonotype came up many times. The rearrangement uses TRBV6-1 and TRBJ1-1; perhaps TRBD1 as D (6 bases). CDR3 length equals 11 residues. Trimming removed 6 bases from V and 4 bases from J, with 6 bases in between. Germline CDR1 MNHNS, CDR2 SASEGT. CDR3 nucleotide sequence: TGTGCCAGCAGCAGGGGCACTGAAGCTTTCTTT. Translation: CASSRGTEAFF.

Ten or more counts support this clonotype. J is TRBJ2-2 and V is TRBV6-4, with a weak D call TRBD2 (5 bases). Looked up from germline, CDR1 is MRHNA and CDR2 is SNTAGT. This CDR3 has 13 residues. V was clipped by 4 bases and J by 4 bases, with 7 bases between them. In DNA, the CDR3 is TGTGCCAGCAGTGCAAGCGGCACCGGGGAGCTGTTTTTT. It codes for CASSASGTGELFF.

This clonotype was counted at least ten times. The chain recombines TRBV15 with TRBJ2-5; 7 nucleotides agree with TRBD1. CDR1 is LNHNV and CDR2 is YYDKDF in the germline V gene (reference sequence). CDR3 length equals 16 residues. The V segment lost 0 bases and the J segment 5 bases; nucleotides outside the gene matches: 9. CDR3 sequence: CATSRDRSQGPETQYF. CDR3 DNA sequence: TGTGCCACCAGCAGAGATCGTTCACAGGGGCCGGAGACCCAGTACTTC.

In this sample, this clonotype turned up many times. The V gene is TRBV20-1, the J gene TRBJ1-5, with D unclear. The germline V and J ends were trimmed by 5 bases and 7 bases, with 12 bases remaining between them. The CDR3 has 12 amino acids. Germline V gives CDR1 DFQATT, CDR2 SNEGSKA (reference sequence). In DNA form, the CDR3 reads TGCAGTGCTTCCCCCTCCGGGCAGCCCCAGCATTTT. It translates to CSASPSGQPQHF.

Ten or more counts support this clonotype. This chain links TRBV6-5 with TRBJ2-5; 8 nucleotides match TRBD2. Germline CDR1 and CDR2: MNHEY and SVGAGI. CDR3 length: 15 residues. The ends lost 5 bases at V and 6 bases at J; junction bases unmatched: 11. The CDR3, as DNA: TGTGCCAGCAGTCCTGGGGCGGGGGGAGGTCAGACCCAGTACTTC. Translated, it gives CASSPGAGGGQTQYF.

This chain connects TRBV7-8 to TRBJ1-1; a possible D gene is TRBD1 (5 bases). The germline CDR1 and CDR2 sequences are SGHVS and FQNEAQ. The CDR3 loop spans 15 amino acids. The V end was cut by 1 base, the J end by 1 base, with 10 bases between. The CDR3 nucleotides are TGTGCCAGCAGCTTAGAGGACGGGGCGAACACTGAAGCTTTCTTT. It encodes CASSLEDGANTEAFF.

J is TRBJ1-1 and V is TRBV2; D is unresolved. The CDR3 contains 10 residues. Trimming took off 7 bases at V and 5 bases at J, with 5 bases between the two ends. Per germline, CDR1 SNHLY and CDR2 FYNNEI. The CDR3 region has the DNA TGTGCCAGCACAGTGACTGAAGCTTTCTTT. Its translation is CASTVTEAFF.

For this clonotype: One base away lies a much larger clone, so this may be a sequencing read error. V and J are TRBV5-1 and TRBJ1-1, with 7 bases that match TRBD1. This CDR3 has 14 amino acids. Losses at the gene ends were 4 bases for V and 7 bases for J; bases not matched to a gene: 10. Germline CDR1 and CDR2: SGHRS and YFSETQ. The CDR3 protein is CASSAGTADYEAFF. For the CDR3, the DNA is TGCGCCAGCAGCGCGGGGACAGCGGATTATGAAGCTTTCTTT.

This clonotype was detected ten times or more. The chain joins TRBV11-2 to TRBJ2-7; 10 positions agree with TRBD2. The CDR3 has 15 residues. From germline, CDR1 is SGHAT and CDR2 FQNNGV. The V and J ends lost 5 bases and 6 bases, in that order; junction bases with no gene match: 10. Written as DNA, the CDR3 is TGTGCCAGCAGCGTTAGGGGGCTAGCGGGAGTCGAGCAGTACTTC. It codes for CASSVRGLAGVEQYF.

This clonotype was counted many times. Here the CDR3 reads CSASYRETQYF. The CDR3, as DNA: TGCAGTGCTAGTTATCGGGAGACCCAGTACTTC. This chain links TRBV20-1 with TRBJ2-5; D is unresolved. V lost 3 bases and J 5 bases, leaving 7 bases between the germline ends. The V gene's germline CDR1 is DFQATT and CDR2 SNEGSKA (reference sequence). There are 11 residues in the CDR3.

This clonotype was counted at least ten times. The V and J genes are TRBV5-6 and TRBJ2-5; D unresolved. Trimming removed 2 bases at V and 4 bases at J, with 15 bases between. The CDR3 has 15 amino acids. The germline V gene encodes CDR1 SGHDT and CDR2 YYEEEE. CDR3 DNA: TGTGCCAGCAGCTTACTGAGATGGATTTCAGAGACCCAGTACTTC. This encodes CASSLLRWISETQYF.

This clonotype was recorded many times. CDR3 residues: CASSESGDRGLYGYTF. For the CDR3, the DNA is TGTGCCAGCAGTGAATCTGGGGACAGGGGGCTCTATGGCTACACCTTC. The chain has TRBV25-1 and TRBJ1-2; TRBD1 aligns across 12 bases. V was pared by 1 base and J by 4 bases, with 4 bases of the junction left unmatched. This CDR3 spans 16 amino acids. CDR1 and CDR2 from the germline V gene are MGHDK and SYGVNS.

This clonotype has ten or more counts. For the CDR3, the DNA is TGTGCCAGTATGCCCCTTGGCCAAGAGACCCAGTACTTC. Its translation: CASMPLGQETQYF. The gene calls are TRBV19 and TRBJ2-5; D remains ambiguous. The germline CDR1 and CDR2 sequences are LNHDA and SQIVND (reference sequence). V was pared by 7 bases and J by 1 base, with 10 bases between. The CDR3 consists of 13 residues.